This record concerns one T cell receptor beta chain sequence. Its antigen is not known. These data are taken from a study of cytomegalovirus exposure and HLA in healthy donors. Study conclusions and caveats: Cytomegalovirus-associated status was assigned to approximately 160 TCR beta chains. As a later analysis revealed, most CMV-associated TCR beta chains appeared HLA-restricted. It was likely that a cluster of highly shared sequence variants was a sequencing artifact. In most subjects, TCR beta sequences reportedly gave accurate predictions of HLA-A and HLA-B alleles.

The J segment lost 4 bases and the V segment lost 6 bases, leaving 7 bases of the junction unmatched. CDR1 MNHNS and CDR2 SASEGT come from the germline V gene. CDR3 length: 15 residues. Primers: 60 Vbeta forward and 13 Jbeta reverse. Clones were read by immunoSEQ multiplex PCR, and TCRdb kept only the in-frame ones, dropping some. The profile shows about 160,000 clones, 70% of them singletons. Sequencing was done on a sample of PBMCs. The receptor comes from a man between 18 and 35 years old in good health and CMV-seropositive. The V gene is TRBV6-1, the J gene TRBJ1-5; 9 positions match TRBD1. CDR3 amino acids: CASSETGGLNQPQHF. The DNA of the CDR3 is TGTGCCAGCAGCGAAACAGGGGGCCTTAATCAGCCCCAGCATTTT.